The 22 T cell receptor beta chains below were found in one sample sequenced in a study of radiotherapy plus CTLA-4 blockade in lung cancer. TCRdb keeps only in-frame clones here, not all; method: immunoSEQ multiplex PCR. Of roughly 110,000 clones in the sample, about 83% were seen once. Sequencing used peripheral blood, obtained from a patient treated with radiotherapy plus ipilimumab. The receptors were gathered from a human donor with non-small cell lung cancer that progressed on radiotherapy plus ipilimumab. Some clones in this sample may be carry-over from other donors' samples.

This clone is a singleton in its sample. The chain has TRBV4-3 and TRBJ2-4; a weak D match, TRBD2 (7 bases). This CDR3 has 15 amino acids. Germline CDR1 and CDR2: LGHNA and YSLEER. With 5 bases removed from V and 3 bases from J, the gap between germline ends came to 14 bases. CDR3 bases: TGCGCCAGCAGCAACCTAGGGGGGGGCAAAAACATTCAGTACTTC. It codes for CASSNLGGGKNIQYF.

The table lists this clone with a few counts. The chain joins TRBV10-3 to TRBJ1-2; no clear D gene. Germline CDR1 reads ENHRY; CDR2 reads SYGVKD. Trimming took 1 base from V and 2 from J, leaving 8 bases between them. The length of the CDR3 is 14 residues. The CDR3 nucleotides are TGTGCCATCAGTGAGTATACAGTAAACTATGGCTACACCTTC. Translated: CAISEYTVNYGYTF.

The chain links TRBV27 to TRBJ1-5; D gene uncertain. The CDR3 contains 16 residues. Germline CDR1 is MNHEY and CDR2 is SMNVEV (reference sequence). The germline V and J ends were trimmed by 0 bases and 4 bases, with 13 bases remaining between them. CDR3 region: CASSLSQDPRNQPQHF. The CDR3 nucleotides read TGTGCCAGCAGTTTATCCCAGGACCCCCGAAATCAGCCCCAGCATTTT.

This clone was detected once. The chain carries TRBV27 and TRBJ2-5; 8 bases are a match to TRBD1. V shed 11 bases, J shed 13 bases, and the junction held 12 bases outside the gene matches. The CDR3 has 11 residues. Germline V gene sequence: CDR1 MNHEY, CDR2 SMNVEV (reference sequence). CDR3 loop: CALRTGSTWYF. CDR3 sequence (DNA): TGTGCCTTGAGGACAGGGTCCACGTGGTACTTC.

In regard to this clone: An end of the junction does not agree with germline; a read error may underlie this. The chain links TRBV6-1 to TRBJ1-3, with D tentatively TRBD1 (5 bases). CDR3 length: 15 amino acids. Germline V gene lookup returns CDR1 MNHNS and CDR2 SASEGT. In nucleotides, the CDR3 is TGTGCCAGCAATGAAGAGGGGCTGTATCGAAACACCATATATTTT. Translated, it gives CASNEEGLYRNTIYF.

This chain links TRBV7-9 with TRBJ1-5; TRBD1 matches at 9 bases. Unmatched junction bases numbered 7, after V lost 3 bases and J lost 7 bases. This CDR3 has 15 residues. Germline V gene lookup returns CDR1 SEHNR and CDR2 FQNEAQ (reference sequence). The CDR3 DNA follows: TGTGCCAGCAGCTTGCAGGGACAGGGTAAGCAGCCCCAGCATTTT. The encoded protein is CASSLQGQGKQPQHF.

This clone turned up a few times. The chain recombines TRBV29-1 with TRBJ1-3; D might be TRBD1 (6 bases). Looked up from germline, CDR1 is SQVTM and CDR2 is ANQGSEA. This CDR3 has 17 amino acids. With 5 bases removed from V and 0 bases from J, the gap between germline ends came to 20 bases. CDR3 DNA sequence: TGCAGCGTTATCCAAACGACAGGCTACACCTCTGGAAACACCATATATTTT. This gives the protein CSVIQTTGYTSGNTIYF. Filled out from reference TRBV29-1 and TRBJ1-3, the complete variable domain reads SAVISQKPSRDICQRGTSLTIQCQVDSQVTMMFWYRQQPGQSLTLIATANQGSEATYESGFVIDKFPISRPNLTFSTLTVSNMSPEDSSIYLCSVIQTTGYTSGNTIYFGEGSWLTVV.

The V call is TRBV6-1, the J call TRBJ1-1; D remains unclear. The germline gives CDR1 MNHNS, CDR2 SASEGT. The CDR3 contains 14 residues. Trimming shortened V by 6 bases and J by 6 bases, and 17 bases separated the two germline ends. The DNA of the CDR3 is TGTGCCAGCAGCAAGACATGGGAGGGTTCTGAAGCTTTCTTT. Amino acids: CASSKTWEGSEAFF.

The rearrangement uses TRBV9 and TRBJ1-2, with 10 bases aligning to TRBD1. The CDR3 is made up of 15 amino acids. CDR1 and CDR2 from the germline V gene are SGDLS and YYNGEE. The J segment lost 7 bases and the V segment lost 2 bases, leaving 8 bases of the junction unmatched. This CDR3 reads CASSVSGTGDFGYTF. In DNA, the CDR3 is TGTGCCAGCAGCGTTTCCGGGACAGGGGACTTTGGCTACACCTTC.

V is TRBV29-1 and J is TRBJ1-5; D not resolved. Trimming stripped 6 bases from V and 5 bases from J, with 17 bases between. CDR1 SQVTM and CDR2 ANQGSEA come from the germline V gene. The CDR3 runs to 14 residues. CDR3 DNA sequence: TGCAGCGTCCCGGAACCTAGTTGGGATCAGCCCCAGCATTTT. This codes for CSVPEPSWDQPQHF.

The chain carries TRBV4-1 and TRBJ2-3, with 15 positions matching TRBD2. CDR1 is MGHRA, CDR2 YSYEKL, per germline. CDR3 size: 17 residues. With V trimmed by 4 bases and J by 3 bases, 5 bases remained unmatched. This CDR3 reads CASSPGTSGGLTDTQYF. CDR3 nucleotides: TGCGCCAGCAGCCCTGGGACTAGCGGGGGGTTAACAGATACGCAGTATTTT.

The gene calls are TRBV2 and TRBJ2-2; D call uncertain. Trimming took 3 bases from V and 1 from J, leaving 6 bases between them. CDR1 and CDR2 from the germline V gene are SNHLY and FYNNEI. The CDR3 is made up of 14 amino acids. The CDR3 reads CASSDNLNTGELFF. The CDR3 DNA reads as TGTGCCAGCAGTGACAATTTGAACACCGGGGAGCTGTTTTTT.

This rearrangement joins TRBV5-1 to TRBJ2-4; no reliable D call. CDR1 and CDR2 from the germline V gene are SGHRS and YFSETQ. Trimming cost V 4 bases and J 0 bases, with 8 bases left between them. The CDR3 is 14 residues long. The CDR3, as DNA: TGCGCCAGCAGCCTCGACACAGCCAAAAACATTCAGTACTTC. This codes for CASSLDTAKNIQYF. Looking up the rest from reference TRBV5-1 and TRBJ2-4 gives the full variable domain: KAGVTQTPRYLIKTRGQQVTLSCSPISGHRSVSWYQQTPGQGLQFLFEYFSETQRNKGNFPGRFSGRQFSNSRSEMNVSTLELGDSALYLCASSLDTAKNIQYFGAGTRLSVL.

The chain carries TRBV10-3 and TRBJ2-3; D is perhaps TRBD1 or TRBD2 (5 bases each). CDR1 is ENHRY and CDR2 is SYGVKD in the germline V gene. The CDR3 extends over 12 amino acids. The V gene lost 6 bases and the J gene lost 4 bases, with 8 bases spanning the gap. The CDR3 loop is CAIRGPADTQYF. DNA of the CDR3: TGTGCCATCAGGGGACCGGCAGATACGCAGTATTTT.

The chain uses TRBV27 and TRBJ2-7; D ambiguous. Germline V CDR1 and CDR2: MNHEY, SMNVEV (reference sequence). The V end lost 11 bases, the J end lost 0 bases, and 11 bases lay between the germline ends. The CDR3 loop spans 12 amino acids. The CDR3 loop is CAAGRSSYEQYF. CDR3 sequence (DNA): TGTGCCGCTGGCAGGAGCTCCTACGAGCAGTACTTC.

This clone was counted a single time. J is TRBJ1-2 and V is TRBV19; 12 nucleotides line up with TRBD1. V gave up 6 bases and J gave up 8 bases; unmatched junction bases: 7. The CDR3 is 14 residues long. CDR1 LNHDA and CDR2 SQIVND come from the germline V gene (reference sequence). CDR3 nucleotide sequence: TGTGCCAGTAGGAACCGGGACAGGGGGCCGGGCTACACCTTC. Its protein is CASRNRDRGPGYTF.

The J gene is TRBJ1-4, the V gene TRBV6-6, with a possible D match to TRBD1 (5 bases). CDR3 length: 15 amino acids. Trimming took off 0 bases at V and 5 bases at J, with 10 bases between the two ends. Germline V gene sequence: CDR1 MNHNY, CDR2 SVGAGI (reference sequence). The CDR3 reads CASSYSQVINEKLFF. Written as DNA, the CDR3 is TGTGCCAGCAGTTACTCACAGGTGATAAATGAAAAACTGTTTTTT.

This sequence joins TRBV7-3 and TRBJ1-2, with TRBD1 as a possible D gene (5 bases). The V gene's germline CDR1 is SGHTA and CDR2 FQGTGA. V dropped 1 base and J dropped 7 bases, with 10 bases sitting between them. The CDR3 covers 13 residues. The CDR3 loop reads CASSLNSGVGYTF. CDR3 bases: TGTGCCAGCAGCTTAAACTCGGGGGTTGGCTACACCTTC.

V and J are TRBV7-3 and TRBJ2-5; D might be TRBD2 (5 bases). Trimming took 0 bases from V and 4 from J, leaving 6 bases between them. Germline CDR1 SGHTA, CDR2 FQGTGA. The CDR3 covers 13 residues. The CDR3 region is CASSLTAGETQYF. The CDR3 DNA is TGTGCCAGCAGCTTAACGGCGGGAGAGACCCAGTACTTC.

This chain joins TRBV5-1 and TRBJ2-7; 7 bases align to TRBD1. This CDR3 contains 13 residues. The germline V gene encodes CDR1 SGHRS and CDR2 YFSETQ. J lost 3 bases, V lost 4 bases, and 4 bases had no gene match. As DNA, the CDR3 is TGCGCCAGCAGCGGGGGACAGAACTACGAGCAGTACTTC. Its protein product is CASSGGQNYEQYF.

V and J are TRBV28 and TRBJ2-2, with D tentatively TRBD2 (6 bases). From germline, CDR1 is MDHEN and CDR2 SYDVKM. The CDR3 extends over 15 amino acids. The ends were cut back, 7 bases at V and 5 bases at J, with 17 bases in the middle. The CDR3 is CASTRDWGSTGELFF. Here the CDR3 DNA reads TGTGCCAGCACCCGGGACTGGGGGTCTACCGGGGAGCTGTTTTTT.

The CDR3, as DNA: TGTGCCAGCATCCCAAACAGACCCAACTATGGCTACACCTTC. Its translation: CASIPNRPNYGYTF. The V call is TRBV2, the J call TRBJ1-2; unclear D gene. The CDR3 runs to 14 residues. V lost 7 bases and J 2 bases, leaving 14 bases between the germline ends. The V gene's germline CDR1 is SNHLY and CDR2 FYNNEI.